This T cell receptor beta chain was captured in a study of blood T cell repertoires in COVID-19. Sequencing used immunoSEQ multiplex PCR; TCRdb keeps in-frame clones, though not all of them. The data show 150,000 to 200,000 clones, 76% seen once. There are 14 residues in the CDR3. Germline V gene sequence: CDR1 SGHKS, CDR2 YYEKEE (reference sequence). V lost 3 bases, J lost 0 bases, and 10 bases lay in between. The genes are TRBV5-5 and TRBJ2-7; weak D call: TRBD1 (6 bases). Sequenced: PBMCs or T cells enriched from blood (not recorded which). The source is a woman aged 50 to 60 with acute COVID-19. In DNA form, the CDR3 reads TGTGCCAGCAGCTCCAGACAGGCCTCCTACGAGCAGTACGTC. It yields the protein CASSSRQASYEQYV.